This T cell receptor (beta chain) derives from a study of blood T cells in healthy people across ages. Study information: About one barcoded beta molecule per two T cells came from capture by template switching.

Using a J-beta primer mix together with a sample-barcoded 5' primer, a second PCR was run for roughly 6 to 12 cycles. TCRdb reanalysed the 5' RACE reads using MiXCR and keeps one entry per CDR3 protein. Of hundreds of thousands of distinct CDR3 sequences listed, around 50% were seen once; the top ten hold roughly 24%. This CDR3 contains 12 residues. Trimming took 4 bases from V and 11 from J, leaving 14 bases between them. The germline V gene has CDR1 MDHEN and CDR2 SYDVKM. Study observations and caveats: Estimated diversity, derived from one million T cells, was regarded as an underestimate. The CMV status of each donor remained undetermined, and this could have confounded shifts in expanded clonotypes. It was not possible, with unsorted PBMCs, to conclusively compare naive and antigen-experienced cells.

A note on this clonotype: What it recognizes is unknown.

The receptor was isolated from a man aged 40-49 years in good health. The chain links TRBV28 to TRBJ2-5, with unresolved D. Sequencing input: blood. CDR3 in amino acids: CASSSAFREQYF. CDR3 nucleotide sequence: TGTGCCAGCAGTTCGGCCTTCAGAGAGCAGTACTTC.